This TCR beta chain was profiled in a study of control samples from healthy donors and cancer patients. TCRdb keeps only in-frame clones here, not all; method: immunoSEQ multiplex PCR. The sample holds 88,000 or so clones, 94% seen once. The CDR3 length is 12 residues. The V and J ends lost 5 bases and 5 bases respectively, with 9 bases between them. The germline V gene has CDR1 KGHSH and CDR2 LQKENI. The sequencing sample was made of blood. The V call is TRBV18, the J call TRBJ2-5; no reliable D call. This TCR was recovered from a young woman in good health. The CDR3 loop is CASSVLGETQYF. The CDR3 DNA follows: TGTGCCAGCTCAGTCCTGGGGGAGACCCAGTACTTC.